This TCR beta chain is drawn from a study of blood T cell repertoires in COVID-19. The CDR3 covers 14 residues. Germline V gene sequence: CDR1 MGHDK, CDR2 SYGVNS. The V gene lost 5 bases and the J gene lost 5 bases, with 16 bases spanning the gap. As processed by the authors: Amplifying reference gene primers gave estimates of nucleated cell counts. Here immunoSEQ multiplex PCR was the method, and the copy in TCRdb shows in-frame clones only, minus some. V, J and clone size are those of that table, while D and trimming were read from the DNA. This sample yields roughly 150,000 clones, of which roughly 89% are seen a single time; about 4.4% belongs to the top ten.

The sample taken for sequencing was PBMCs or T cells enriched from blood (not recorded which). The rearrangement uses TRBV25-1 and TRBJ2-7, with D unclear. The receptor comes from a man in his fifties or sixties who had recovered from COVID-19. This chain's CDR3 is CASSTWQRGNEQYF. The CDR3 DNA reads TGTGCCAGCAGTACCTGGCAGAGAGGCAACGAGCAGTACTTC.